The rows below give T cell receptor beta chains drawn from one sample of a study of regulatory T cells in long-lasting Graves disease. TCRdb used MiXCR to reprocess the multiplex PCR reads, holding one entry per CDR3 protein. The data hold 510,000 or so distinct CDR3 sequences, with around 11% observed a single time. These sequences were also reported in another study, on T cells in Graves' hyperthyroidism and ophthalmopathy.

The specimen comprised peripheral blood mononuclear cells (PBMCs), sampled at new diagnosis, from a patient treated with antithyroid drugs. These receptors were collected from a woman between 25 and 40 years old with Graves disease. Each CDR3 is given with its conserved first and last residue. Each record gives: V gene, J gene, D gene, clone size, CDR3 length, CDR3 protein, CDR3 DNA. A D gene is named only where the DNA matches it firmly. Clone sizes are given selectively: once, few, many, or a class where the clone is expanded.

v_call: TRBV7-9; j_call: TRBJ2-7; d_call: TRBD1; clone_size: .; cdr3_length: 15; cdr3_aa: CASSSFPGQGYEQYF; cdr3_nt: TGTGCCAGCAGCTCTTTCCCGGGACAGGGTTACGAGCAGTACTTC
v_call: TRBV29-1; j_call: TRBJ1-1; d_call: .; clone_size: few; cdr3_length: 12; cdr3_aa: CSVGHSNTEAFF; cdr3_nt: TGCAGCGTGGGACACTCGAACACTGAAGCTTTCTTT
v_call: TRBV20-1; j_call: TRBJ2-1; d_call: .; clone_size: many; cdr3_length: 14; cdr3_aa: CSAGTPPLNNEQFF; cdr3_nt: TGCAGTGCTGGAACCCCGCCCCTTAACAATGAGCAGTTCTTC
v_call: TRBV7-8; j_call: TRBJ2-7; d_call: .; clone_size: .; cdr3_length: 14; cdr3_aa: CASSFSGTDYEQYF; cdr3_nt: TGTGCCAGCAGCTTTTCCGGGACGGACTACGAGCAGTACTTC
v_call: TRBV6-2/TRBV6-3; j_call: TRBJ1-5; d_call: TRBD1; clone_size: .; cdr3_length: 16; cdr3_aa: CASSLWGTGDNQPQHF; cdr3_nt: TGTGCCAGCAGTCTATGGGGTACAGGGGACAATCAGCCCCAGCATTTT
v_call: TRBV19; j_call: TRBJ1-2; d_call: .; clone_size: .; cdr3_length: 14; cdr3_aa: CASSHRGQHYGYTF; cdr3_nt: TGTGCCAGTAGCCACCGAGGACAGCACTATGGCTACACCTTC
v_call: TRBV4-3; j_call: TRBJ1-1; d_call: .; clone_size: few; cdr3_length: 15; cdr3_aa: CASSQPDGRNTEAFF; cdr3_nt: TGCGCCAGCAGCCAACCGGACGGGAGGAACACTGAAGCTTTCTTT
v_call: TRBV5-4; j_call: TRBJ1-2; d_call: .; clone_size: .; cdr3_length: 12; cdr3_aa: CASSLPAGVYTF; cdr3_nt: TGTGCCAGCAGCTTGCCTGCGGGCGTCTACACCTTC
v_call: TRBV28; j_call: TRBJ1-2; d_call: .; clone_size: few; cdr3_length: 15; cdr3_aa: CASRPDSSLGRGYTF; cdr3_nt: TGTGCCAGCAGACCTGACTCATCCCTAGGTCGGGGCTACACCTTC
v_call: TRBV19; j_call: TRBJ2-1; d_call: TRBD2; clone_size: many; cdr3_length: 17; cdr3_aa: CASSILHLAGGGYEQFF; cdr3_nt: TGTGCCAGTAGTATCCTTCACCTAGCGGGCGGGGGGTATGAGCAGTTCTTC
v_call: TRBV6-2/TRBV6-3; j_call: TRBJ2-1; d_call: TRBD2; clone_size: few; cdr3_length: 15; cdr3_aa: CASSFIAGGPNEQFF; cdr3_nt: TGTGCCAGCAGTTTCATAGCGGGAGGGCCCAATGAGCAGTTCTTC
v_call: TRBV24-1; j_call: TRBJ2-3; d_call: TRBD2; clone_size: few; cdr3_length: 14; cdr3_aa: CAVTGGVATDTQYF; cdr3_nt: TGTGCCGTCACTGGGGGGGTAGCCACAGATACGCAGTATTTT
v_call: TRBV3-1; j_call: TRBJ2-7; d_call: .; clone_size: many; cdr3_length: 14; cdr3_aa: CASSQVRGSYEQYF; cdr3_nt: TGTGCCAGCAGCCAAGTCCGCGGCTCCTACGAGCAGTACTTC
v_call: TRBV10-3; j_call: TRBJ2-5; d_call: TRBD2; clone_size: many; cdr3_length: 14; cdr3_aa: CAISPLAGQETQYF; cdr3_nt: TGTGCCATCAGTCCTCTAGCGGGGCAAGAGACCCAGTACTTC
v_call: TRBV7-9; j_call: TRBJ1-1; d_call: TRBD1; clone_size: .; cdr3_length: 15; cdr3_aa: CASSPVAGGFTEAFF; cdr3_nt: TGTGCCAGCAGCCCGGTGGCAGGGGGCTTCACTGAAGCTTTCTTT
v_call: TRBV6-1; j_call: TRBJ1-1; d_call: .; clone_size: many; cdr3_length: 15; cdr3_aa: CASSEAAGRATEAFF; cdr3_nt: TGTGCCAGCAGTGAAGCTGCGGGCAGGGCCACTGAAGCTTTCTTT
v_call: TRBV27; j_call: TRBJ2-3; d_call: .; clone_size: many; cdr3_length: 13; cdr3_aa: CASSWAAWDTQYF; cdr3_nt: TGTGCCAGCAGTTGGGCGGCATGGGATACGCAGTATTTT
v_call: TRBV7-3; j_call: TRBJ1-2; d_call: TRBD1; clone_size: .; cdr3_length: 15; cdr3_aa: CASSIKGQQAYGYTF; cdr3_nt: TGTGCCAGCAGCATTAAGGGACAGCAAGCCTATGGCTACACCTTC
v_call: TRBV28; j_call: TRBJ2-5; d_call: TRBD2; clone_size: many; cdr3_length: 16; cdr3_aa: CASSLVTGGPAVTQYF; cdr3_nt: TGTGCCAGCAGTTTAGTAACGGGAGGGCCGGCGGTGACCCAGTACTTC
v_call: TRBV2; j_call: TRBJ2-5; d_call: TRBD2; clone_size: many; cdr3_length: 16; cdr3_aa: CASSGGEQGRQETQYF; cdr3_nt: TGTGCCAGCAGCGGGGGGGAACAGGGACGCCAAGAGACCCAGTACTTC
v_call: TRBV10-3; j_call: TRBJ2-3; d_call: TRBD2; clone_size: many; cdr3_length: 16; cdr3_aa: CAINGLAGGATDTQYF; cdr3_nt: TGTGCCATCAACGGACTAGCGGGAGGAGCTACAGATACGCAGTATTTT
v_call: TRBV19; j_call: TRBJ1-5; d_call: TRBD1; clone_size: many; cdr3_length: 14; cdr3_aa: CASSIRDRGEPQHF; cdr3_nt: TGTGCCAGTAGTATCCGGGACAGGGGTGAGCCCCAGCATTTT
v_call: TRBV10-2; j_call: TRBJ1-5; d_call: TRBD1; clone_size: many; cdr3_length: 18; cdr3_aa: CASTPDRGRYYSNQPQHF; cdr3_nt: TGCGCCAGCACCCCGGACAGGGGGCGTTATTATAGCAATCAGCCCCAGCATTTT
v_call: TRBV11-2; j_call: TRBJ1-2; d_call: .; clone_size: many; cdr3_length: 13; cdr3_aa: CASSLISGALCTF; cdr3_nt: TGTGCCAGCAGCTTAATCTCCGGGGCCCTCTGCACCTTC
v_call: TRBV11-1; j_call: TRBJ2-7; d_call: .; clone_size: many; cdr3_length: 15; cdr3_aa: CASSLEGLASYEQYF; cdr3_nt: TGTGCCAGCAGCTTAGAAGGGCTAGCCAGCTACGAGCAGTACTTC
v_call: TRBV7-2; j_call: TRBJ2-2; d_call: .; clone_size: many; cdr3_length: 14; cdr3_aa: CASSTSFGTGELFF; cdr3_nt: TGTGCCAGCAGCACGAGCTTCGGGACCGGGGAGCTGTTTTTT
v_call: TRBV7-3; j_call: TRBJ2-3; d_call: .; clone_size: many; cdr3_length: 15; cdr3_aa: CASSFGVTSTDTQYF; cdr3_nt: TGTGCCAGCAGCTTCGGGGTAACTAGCACAGATACGCAGTATTTT
v_call: TRBV27; j_call: TRBJ2-1; d_call: TRBD1; clone_size: many; cdr3_length: 17; cdr3_aa: CASSLSAPGQAYNEQFF; cdr3_nt: TGTGCCAGCAGTTTATCGGCGCCGGGACAGGCGTACAATGAGCAGTTCTTC
v_call: TRBV5-4; j_call: TRBJ1-1; d_call: .; clone_size: .; cdr3_length: 16; cdr3_aa: CASSLDLRGRATEAFF; cdr3_nt: TGTGCCAGCAGCTTGGATTTACGGGGTCGCGCAACTGAAGCTTTCTTT
v_call: TRBV7-9; j_call: TRBJ1-1; d_call: .; clone_size: many; cdr3_length: 15; cdr3_aa: CASSFRQTLNTEAFF; cdr3_nt: TGTGCCAGCAGTTTCAGACAGACCTTGAACACTGAAGCTTTCTTT
v_call: TRBV19; j_call: TRBJ1-2; d_call: .; clone_size: .; cdr3_length: 11; cdr3_aa: CASGQNYGYTF; cdr3_nt: TGTGCCAGTGGACAGAACTATGGCTACACCTTC
v_call: TRBV28; j_call: TRBJ2-3; d_call: TRBD2; clone_size: many; cdr3_length: 21; cdr3_aa: CASRSQNGAKLAGGPGDTQYF; cdr3_nt: TGTGCCAGCAGGAGCCAGAACGGGGCAAAACTAGCGGGAGGGCCGGGAGATACGCAGTATTTT
v_call: TRBV24-1; j_call: TRBJ2-3; d_call: .; clone_size: .; cdr3_length: 14; cdr3_aa: CATSDTGGTDTQYF; cdr3_nt: TGTGCCACCAGTGATACCGGGGGCACAGATACGCAGTATTTT
v_call: TRBV20-1; j_call: TRBJ1-1; d_call: TRBD1; clone_size: many; cdr3_length: 15; cdr3_aa: CSARDPGQGNSEAFF; cdr3_nt: TGCAGTGCTAGAGACCCGGGACAGGGAAACTCTGAAGCTTTCTTT
v_call: TRBV15; j_call: TRBJ1-1; d_call: .; clone_size: many; cdr3_length: 14; cdr3_aa: CATEDRAMNTEAFF; cdr3_nt: TGTGCCACAGAGGATAGGGCCATGAACACTGAAGCTTTCTTT
v_call: TRBV7-9; j_call: TRBJ2-6; d_call: TRBD1; clone_size: many; cdr3_length: 17; cdr3_aa: CASSFSTGTSGANVLTF; cdr3_nt: TGTGCCAGCAGCTTCTCGACAGGGACGTCTGGGGCCAACGTCCTGACTTTC
v_call: TRBV20-1; j_call: TRBJ2-1; d_call: .; clone_size: many; cdr3_length: 16; cdr3_aa: CSARSRVLYEYNEQFF; cdr3_nt: TGCAGTGCTAGATCCCGGGTGTTATACGAATACAATGAGCAGTTCTTC
v_call: TRBV27; j_call: TRBJ2-1; d_call: TRBD2; clone_size: many; cdr3_length: 16; cdr3_aa: CASSFQAGGPHNEQFF; cdr3_nt: TGTGCCAGCAGTTTTCAAGCGGGAGGACCTCACAATGAGCAGTTCTTC
v_call: TRBV29-1; j_call: TRBJ2-2; d_call: .; clone_size: .; cdr3_length: 14; cdr3_aa: CSVGGRSNTGELFF; cdr3_nt: TGCAGCGTTGGTGGCAGATCGAACACCGGGGAGCTGTTTTTT
v_call: TRBV27; j_call: TRBJ2-5; d_call: TRBD2; clone_size: many; cdr3_length: 15; cdr3_aa: CASRRLAGVQETQYF; cdr3_nt: TGTGCCAGCAGAAGACTAGCGGGAGTCCAAGAGACCCAGTACTTC
v_call: TRBV30; j_call: TRBJ2-1; d_call: .; clone_size: many; cdr3_length: 13; cdr3_aa: CAWSVRQRNEQFF; cdr3_nt: TGTGCCTGGAGTGTACGGCAGCGAAATGAGCAGTTCTTC
v_call: TRBV10-3; j_call: TRBJ2-7; d_call: .; clone_size: .; cdr3_length: 15; cdr3_aa: CAISANAGLAYEQYF; cdr3_nt: TGTGCCATCAGTGCCAACGCGGGGTTGGCTTACGAGCAGTACTTC
v_call: TRBV6-4; j_call: TRBJ2-1; d_call: TRBD2; clone_size: few; cdr3_length: 16; cdr3_aa: CASTALGLAGINEQFF; cdr3_nt: TGTGCCAGCACCGCCCTCGGACTAGCGGGAATCAATGAGCAGTTCTTC
v_call: TRBV6-1; j_call: TRBJ1-5; d_call: TRBD1; clone_size: few; cdr3_length: 14; cdr3_aa: CASRRGQGSQPQHF; cdr3_nt: TGTGCCAGCAGGCGAGGACAGGGTAGTCAGCCCCAGCATTTT
v_call: TRBV6-1; j_call: TRBJ2-1; d_call: .; clone_size: .; cdr3_length: 14; cdr3_aa: CAARGPVARGEQFF; cdr3_nt: TGTGCCGCCAGGGGTCCCGTGGCCAGAGGAGAGCAGTTCTTC
v_call: TRBV2; j_call: TRBJ2-1; d_call: .; clone_size: many; cdr3_length: 15; cdr3_aa: CASSEEGGSYNEQFF; cdr3_nt: TGTGCCAGCAGTGAGGAAGGAGGCTCCTACAATGAGCAGTTCTTC
v_call: TRBV9; j_call: TRBJ1-6; d_call: .; clone_size: .; cdr3_length: 14; cdr3_aa: CASSVESGNSPLHF; cdr3_nt: TGTGCCAGCAGCGTAGAGTCAGGGAATTCACCCCTCCACTTT
v_call: TRBV28; j_call: TRBJ2-7; d_call: .; clone_size: many; cdr3_length: 17; cdr3_aa: CASSSPTTYGYSHEQYF; cdr3_nt: TGTGCCAGCAGTTCACCTACCACCTACGGGTACTCGCACGAGCAGTACTTC
v_call: TRBV2; j_call: TRBJ2-3; d_call: TRBD2; clone_size: many; cdr3_length: 13; cdr3_aa: CASSKTSGDTQYF; cdr3_nt: TGTGCCAGCAGTAAGACTAGCGGAGATACGCAGTATTTT
v_call: TRBV28; j_call: TRBJ2-6; d_call: .; clone_size: many; cdr3_length: 19; cdr3_aa: CASSSGDTTGATGANVLTF; cdr3_nt: TGTGCCAGCAGTTCCGGCGACACAACGGGGGCGACCGGGGCCAACGTCCTGACTTTC